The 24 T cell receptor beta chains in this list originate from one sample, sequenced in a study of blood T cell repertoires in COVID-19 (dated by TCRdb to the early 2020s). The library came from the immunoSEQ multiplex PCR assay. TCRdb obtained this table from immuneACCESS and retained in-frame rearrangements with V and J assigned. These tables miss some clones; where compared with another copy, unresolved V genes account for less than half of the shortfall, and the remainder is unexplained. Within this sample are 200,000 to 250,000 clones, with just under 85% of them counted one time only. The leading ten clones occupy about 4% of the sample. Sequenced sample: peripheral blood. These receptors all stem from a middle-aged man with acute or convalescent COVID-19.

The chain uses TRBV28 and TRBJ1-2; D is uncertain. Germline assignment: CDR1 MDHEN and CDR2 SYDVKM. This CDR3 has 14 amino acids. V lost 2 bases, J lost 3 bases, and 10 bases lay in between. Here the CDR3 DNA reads TGTGCCAGCAGTTTAGGCCAGGCCTACTATGGCTACACCTTC. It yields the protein CASSLGQAYYGYTF.

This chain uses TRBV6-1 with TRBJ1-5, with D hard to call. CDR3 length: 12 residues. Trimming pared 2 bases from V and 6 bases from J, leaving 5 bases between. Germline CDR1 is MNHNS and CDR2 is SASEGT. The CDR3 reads CASSERSQPQHF. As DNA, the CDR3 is TGTGCCAGCAGTGAAAGGAGTCAGCCCCAGCATTTT.

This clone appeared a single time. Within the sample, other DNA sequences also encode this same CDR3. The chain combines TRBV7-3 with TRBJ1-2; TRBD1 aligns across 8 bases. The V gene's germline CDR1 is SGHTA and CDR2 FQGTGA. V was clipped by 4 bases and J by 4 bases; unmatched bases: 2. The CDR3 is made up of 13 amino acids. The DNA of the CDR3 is TGTGCCAGCAGCTCCGGACAGGGCTATGGCTACACCTTC. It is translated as CASSSGQGYGYTF.

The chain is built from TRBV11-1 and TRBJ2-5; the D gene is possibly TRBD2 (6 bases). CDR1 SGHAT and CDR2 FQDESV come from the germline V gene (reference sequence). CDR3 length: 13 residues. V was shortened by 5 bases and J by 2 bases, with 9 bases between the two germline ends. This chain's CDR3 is CASSLGTQETQYF. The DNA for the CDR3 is TGTGCCAGCAGCCTCGGGACTCAAGAGACCCAGTACTTC.

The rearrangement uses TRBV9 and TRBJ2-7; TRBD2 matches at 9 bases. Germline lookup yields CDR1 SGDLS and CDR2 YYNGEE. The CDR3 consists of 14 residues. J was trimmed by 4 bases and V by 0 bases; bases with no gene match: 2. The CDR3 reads CASSVGSGSYEQYF. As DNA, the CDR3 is TGTGCCAGCAGCGTAGGTAGCGGGAGTTACGAGCAGTACTTC.

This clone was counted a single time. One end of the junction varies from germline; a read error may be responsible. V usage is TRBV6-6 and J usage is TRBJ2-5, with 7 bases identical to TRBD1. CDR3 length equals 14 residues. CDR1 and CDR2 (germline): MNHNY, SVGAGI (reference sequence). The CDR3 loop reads CASSHSTGKETQYF. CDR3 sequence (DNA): TGTGCCAGCAGTCACTCGACAGGGAAAGAGACCCAGTACTTC.

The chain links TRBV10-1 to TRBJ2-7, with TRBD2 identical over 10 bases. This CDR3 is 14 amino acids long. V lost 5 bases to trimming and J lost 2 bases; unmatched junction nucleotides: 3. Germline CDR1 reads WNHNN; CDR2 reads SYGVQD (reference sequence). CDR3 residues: CASSRTSGPYEQYF. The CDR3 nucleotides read TGCGCCAGCAGTCGGACTAGCGGCCCCTACGAGCAGTACTTC.

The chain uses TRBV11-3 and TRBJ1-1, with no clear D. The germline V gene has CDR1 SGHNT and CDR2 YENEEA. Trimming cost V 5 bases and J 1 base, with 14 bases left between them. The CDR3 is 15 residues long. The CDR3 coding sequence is TGTGCCAGCAGCCTCGTTGCAGGCTGGAACACTGAAGCTTTCTTT. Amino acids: CASSLVAGWNTEAFF. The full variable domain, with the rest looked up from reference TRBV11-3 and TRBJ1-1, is EAGVVQSPRYKIIEKKQPVAFWCNPISGHNTLYWYLQNLGQGPELLIRYENEEAVDDSQLPKDRFSAERLKGVDSTLKIQPAELGDSAVYLCASSLVAGWNTEAFFGQGTRLTVV.

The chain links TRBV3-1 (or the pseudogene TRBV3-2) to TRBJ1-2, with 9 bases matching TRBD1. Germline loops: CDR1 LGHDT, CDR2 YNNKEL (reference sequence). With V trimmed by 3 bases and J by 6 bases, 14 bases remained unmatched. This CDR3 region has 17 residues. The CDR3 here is CASSHVGTGTGNHGYTF. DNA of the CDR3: TGTGCCAGCAGCCATGTGGGGACCGGGACAGGGAACCATGGCTACACCTTC.

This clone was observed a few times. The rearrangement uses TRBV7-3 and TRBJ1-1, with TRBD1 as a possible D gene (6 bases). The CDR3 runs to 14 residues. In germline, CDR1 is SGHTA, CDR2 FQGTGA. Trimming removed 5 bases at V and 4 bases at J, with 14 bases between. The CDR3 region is CASSPQGEGTEAFF. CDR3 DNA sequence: TGTGCCAGCAGCCCACAGGGTGAGGGCACTGAAGCTTTCTTT.

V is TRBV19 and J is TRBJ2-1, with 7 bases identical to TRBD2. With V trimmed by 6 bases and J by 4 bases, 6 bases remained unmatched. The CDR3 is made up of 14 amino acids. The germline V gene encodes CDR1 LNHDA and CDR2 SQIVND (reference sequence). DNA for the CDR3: TGTGCCAGTAGCGCTACTAGCGCTTACAATGAGCAGTTCTTC. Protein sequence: CASSATSAYNEQFF.

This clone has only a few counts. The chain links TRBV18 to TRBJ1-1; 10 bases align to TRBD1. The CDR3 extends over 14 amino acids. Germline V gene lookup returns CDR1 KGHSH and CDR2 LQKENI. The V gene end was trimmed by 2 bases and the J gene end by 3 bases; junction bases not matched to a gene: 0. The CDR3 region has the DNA TGTGCCAGCTCACCAGGGACAGGGGACACTGAAGCTTTCTTT. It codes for CASSPGTGDTEAFF.

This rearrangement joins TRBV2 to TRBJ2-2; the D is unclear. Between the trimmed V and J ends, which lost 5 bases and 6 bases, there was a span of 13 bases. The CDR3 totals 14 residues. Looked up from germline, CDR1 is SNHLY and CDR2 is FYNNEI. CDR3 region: CASSKLGQAGELFF. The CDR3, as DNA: TGTGCCAGCAGTAAGCTAGGCCAAGCCGGGGAGCTGTTTTTT.

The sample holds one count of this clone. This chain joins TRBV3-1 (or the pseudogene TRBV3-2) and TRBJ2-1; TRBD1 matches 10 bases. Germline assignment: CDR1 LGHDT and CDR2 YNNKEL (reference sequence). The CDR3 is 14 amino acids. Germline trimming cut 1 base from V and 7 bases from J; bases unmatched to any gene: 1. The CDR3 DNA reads TGTGCCAGCAGCCAAGCGGGACAGGGGAATGAGCAGTTCTTC. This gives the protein CASSQAGQGNEQFF.

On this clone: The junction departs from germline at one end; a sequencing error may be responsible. The CDR3 is CASSLGGTGETF. The CDR3 region has the DNA TGTGCCAGCAGCTTAGGAGGGACAGGGGAGACCTTT. The gene calls are TRBV13 and TRBJ1-6, with 10 bases fitting TRBD1. Germline CDR1 PRHDT, CDR2 FYEKMQ (reference sequence). The CDR3 loop spans 12 amino acids. Using reference TRBV13 and TRBJ1-6 for the parts outside the CDR3, the full variable domain is AAGVIQSPRHLIKEKRETATLKCYPIPRHDTVYWYQQGPGQDPQFLISFYEKMQSDKGSIPDRFSAQQFSDYHSELNMSSLELGDSALYFCASSLGGTGETFGNGTRLTVT.

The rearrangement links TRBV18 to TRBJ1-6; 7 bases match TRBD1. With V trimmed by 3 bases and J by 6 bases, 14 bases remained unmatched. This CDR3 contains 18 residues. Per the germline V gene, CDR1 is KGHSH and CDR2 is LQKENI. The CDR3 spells CASSPLHNRGRGNSPLHF. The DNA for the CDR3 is TGTGCCAGCTCACCCCTACATAACAGGGGCAGGGGTAATTCACCCCTCCACTTT.

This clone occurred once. Here the CDR3 reads CASSKRGITDTQYF. The CDR3, as DNA: TGTGCCAGCAGCAAAAGGGGAATAACAGATACGCAGTATTTT. This rearrangement joins TRBV3-1 (or the pseudogene TRBV3-2) to TRBJ2-3; perhaps TRBD1 as D (5 bases). Germline lookup yields CDR1 LGHDT and CDR2 YNNKEL (reference sequence). This CDR3 contains 14 residues. The V end lost 5 bases, the J end lost 3 bases, and 12 bases lay between the germline ends.

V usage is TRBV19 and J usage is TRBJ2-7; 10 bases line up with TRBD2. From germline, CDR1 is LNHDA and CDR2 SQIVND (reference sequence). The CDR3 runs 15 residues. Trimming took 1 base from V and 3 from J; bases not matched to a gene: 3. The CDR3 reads CASSIGTSGNYEQYF. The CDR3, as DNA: TGTGCCAGTAGTATAGGGACTAGCGGCAACTACGAGCAGTACTTC.

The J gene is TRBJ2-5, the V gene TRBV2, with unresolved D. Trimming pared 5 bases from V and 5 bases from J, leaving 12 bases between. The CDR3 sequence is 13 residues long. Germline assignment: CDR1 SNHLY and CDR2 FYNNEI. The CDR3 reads CASSLDVSETQYF. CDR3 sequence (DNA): TGTGCCAGCAGTTTAGATGTGTCGGAGACCCAGTACTTC.

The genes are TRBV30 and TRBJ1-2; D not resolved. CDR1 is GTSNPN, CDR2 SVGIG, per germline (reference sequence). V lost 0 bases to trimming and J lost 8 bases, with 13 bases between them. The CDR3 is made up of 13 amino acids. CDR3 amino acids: CAWSVLRVEGYTF. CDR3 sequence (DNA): TGTGCCTGGAGTGTACTTCGGGTGGAGGGCTACACCTTC. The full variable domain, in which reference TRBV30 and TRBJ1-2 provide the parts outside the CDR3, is SQTIHQWPATLVQPVGSPLSLECTVEGTSNPNLYWYRQAAGRGLQLLFYSVGIGQISSEVPQNLSASRPQDRQFILSSKKLLLSDSGFYLCAWSVLRVEGYTFGSGTRLTVV.

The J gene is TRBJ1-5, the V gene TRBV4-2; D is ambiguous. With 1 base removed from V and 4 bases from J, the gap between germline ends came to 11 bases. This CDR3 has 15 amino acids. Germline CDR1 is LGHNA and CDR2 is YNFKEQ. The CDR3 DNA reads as TGTGCCAGCAGCCAAGGTTCAGGAGGAAATCAGCCCCAGCATTTT. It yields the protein CASSQGSGGNQPQHF.

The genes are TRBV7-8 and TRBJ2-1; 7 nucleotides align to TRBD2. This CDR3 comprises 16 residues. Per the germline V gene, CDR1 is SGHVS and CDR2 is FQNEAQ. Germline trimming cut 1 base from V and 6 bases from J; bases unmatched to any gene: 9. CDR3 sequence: CASSLGRAGEGNEQFF. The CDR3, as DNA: TGTGCCAGCAGCTTAGGTAGGGCGGGAGAAGGCAATGAGCAGTTCTTC. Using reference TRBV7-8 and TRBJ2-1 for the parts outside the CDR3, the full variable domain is GAGVSQSPRYKVAKRGQDVALRCDPISGHVSLFWYQQALGQGPEFLTYFQNEAQLDKSGLPSDRFFAERPEGSVSTLKIQRTQQEDSAVYLCASSLGRAGEGNEQFFGPGTRLTVL.

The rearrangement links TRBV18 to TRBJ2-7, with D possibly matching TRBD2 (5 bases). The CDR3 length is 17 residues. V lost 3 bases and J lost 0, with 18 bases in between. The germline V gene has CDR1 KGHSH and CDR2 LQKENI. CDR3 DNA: TGTGCCAGCTCACCCTTGTCCCCGGGAAGCCACTCCTACGAGCAGTACTTC. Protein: CASSPLSPGSHSYEQYF.

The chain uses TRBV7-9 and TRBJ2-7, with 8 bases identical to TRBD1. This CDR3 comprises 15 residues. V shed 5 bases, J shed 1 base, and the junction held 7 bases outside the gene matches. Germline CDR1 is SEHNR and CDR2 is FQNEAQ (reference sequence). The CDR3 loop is CASSPGGQASYEQYF. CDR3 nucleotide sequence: TGTGCCAGCAGCCCCGGGGGACAGGCTTCCTACGAGCAGTACTTC.